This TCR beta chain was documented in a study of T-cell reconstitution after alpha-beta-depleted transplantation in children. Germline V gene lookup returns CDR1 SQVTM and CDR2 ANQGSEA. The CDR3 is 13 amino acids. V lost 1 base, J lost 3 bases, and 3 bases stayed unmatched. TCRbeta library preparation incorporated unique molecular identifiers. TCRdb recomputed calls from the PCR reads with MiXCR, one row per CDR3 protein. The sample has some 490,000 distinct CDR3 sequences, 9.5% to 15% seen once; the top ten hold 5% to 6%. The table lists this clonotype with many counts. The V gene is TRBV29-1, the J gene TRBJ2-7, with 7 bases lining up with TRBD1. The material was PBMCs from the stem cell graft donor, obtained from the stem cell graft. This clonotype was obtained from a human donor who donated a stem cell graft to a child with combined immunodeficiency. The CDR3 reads CSVEVGGDYEQYF. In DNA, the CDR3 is TGCAGCGTTGAAGTAGGGGGCGACTACGAGCAGTACTTC.